The entry below gives a single TCR beta chain sequence along with its context. Its antigen is not identified. All of the sorted populations showed purity greater than 95%. This entry comes from a study of beta chain features in type 1 diabetes. Findings of the study overall: The VDJ junctions of type 1 diabetes patients carried fewer insertions and more deletions.

cDNA synthesis used the whole RNA isolate, giving expressed TCRB sequences. Clones were read by immunoSEQ multiplex PCR, and TCRdb kept only the in-frame ones, dropping some. Among fewer than 400,000 clones, around 8% were seen once, and the ten largest hold around 0.44%. Germline CDR1 reads SEHNR; CDR2 reads FQNEAQ (reference sequence). J gave up 8 bases and V 5 bases, and 12 bases lay outside the gene matches. The CDR3 covers 15 residues. The source material was central memory CD4+ T cells from blood. This receptor was taken from a woman aged 18-35 years in good health. The genes are TRBV7-9 and TRBJ1-1; 9 nucleotides line up with TRBD1. The CDR3 DNA reads as TGTGCCAGCAGCCAAAATACCGTGGGACAGGGAGAAGCTTTCTTT. This translates into CASSQNTVGQGEAFF.